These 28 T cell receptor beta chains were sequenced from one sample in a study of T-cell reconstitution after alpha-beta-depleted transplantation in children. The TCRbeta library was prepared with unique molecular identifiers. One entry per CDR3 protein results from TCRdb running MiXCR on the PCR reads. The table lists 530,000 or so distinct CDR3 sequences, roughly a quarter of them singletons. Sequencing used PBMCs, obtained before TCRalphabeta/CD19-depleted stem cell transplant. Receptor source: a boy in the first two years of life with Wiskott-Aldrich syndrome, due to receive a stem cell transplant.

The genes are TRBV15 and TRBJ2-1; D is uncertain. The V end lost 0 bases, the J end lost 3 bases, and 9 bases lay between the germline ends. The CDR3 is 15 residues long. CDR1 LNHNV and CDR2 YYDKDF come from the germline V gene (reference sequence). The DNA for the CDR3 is TGTGCCACCAGCAGAGAGAGACTGGTCTACAATGAGCAGTTCTTC. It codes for CATSRERLVYNEQFF.

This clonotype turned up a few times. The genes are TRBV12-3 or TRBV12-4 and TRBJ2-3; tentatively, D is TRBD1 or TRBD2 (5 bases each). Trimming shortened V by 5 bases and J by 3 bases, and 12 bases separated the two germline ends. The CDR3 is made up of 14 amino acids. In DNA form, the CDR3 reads TGTGCCAGCAGTCCAGGATGGGGGACAGATACGCAGTATTTT. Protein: CASSPGWGTDTQYF.

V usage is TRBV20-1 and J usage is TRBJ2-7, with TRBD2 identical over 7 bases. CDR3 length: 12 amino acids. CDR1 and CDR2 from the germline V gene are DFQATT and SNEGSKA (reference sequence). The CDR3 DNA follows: TGCGGCATGGGGGAGGGCCCTCGGGAGCAGTACTTC. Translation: CGMGEGPREQYF.

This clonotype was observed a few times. CDR3 protein: CASSLGAYRDYGYTF. The CDR3 DNA reads as TGTGCCAGCAGCTTGGGAGCCTACAGGGACTATGGCTACACCTTC. J is TRBJ1-2 and V is TRBV5-6, with D tentatively TRBD1 (6 bases). Germline loops: CDR1 SGHDT, CDR2 YYEEEE. CDR3 length equals 15 residues. The V and J ends lost 0 bases and 3 bases respectively, with 12 bases between them.

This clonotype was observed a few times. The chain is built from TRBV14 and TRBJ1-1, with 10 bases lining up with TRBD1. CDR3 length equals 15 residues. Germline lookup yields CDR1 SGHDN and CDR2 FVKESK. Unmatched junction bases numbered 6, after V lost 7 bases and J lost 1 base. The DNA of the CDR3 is TGTGCCAGCAAACCTAGGACAGGGGGGAACACTGAAGCTTTCTTT. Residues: CASKPRTGGNTEAFF.

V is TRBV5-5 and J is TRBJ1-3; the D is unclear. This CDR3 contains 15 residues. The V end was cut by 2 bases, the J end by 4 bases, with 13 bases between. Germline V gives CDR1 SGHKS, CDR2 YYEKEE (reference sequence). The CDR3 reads CASSFDPMAGNTIYF. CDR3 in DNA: TGTGCCAGCAGCTTTGACCCAATGGCCGGAAACACCATATATTTT.

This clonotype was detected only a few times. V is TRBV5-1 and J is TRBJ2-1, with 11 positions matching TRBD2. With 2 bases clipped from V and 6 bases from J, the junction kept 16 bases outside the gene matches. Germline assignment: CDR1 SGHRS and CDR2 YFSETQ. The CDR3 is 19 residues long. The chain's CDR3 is CASSFGKTSGRGPSNEQFF. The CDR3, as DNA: TGCGCCAGCAGCTTCGGGAAAACTAGCGGGAGAGGGCCTAGCAATGAGCAGTTCTTC.

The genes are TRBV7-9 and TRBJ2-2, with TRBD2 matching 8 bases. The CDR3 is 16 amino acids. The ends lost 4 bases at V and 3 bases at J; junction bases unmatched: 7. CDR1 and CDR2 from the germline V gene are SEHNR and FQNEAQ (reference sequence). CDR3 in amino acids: CASSSSGGRDTGELFF. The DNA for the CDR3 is TGTGCCAGCAGCTCGAGCGGGGGTCGGGACACCGGGGAGCTGTTTTTT. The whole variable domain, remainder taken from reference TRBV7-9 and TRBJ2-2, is DTGVSQNPRHKITKRGQNVTFRCDPISEHNRLYWYRQTLGQGPEFLTYFQNEAQLEKSRLLSDRFSAERPKGSFSTLEIQRTEQGDSAMYLCASSSSGGRDTGELFFGEGSRLTVL.

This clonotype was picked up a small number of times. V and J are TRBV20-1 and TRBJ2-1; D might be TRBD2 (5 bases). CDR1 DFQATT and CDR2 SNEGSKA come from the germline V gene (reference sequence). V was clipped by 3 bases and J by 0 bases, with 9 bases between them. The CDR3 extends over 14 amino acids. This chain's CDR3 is CSARTTRSYNEQFF. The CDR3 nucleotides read TGCAGTGCTAGGACTACTCGCTCCTACAATGAGCAGTTCTTC.

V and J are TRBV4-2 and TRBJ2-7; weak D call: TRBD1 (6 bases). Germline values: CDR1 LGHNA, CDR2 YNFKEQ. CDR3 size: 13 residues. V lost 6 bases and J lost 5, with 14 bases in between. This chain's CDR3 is CASSFDKGDEQYF. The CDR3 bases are TGTGCCAGCAGTTTTGATAAGGGGGACGAGCAGTACTTC.

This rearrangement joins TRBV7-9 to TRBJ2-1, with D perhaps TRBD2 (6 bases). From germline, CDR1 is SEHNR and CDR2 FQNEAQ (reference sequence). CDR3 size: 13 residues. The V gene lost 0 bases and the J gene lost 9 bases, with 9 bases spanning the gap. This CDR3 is CASSLAGGIEQFF. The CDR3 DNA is TGTGCCAGCAGCTTAGCGGGCGGGATTGAGCAGTTCTTC.

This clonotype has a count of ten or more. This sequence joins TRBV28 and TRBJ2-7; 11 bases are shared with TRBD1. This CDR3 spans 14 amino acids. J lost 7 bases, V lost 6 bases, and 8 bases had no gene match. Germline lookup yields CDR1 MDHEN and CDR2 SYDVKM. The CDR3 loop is CASSYGQGAGEQYF. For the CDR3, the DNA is TGTGCCAGCAGCTATGGACAGGGGGCTGGTGAGCAGTACTTC.

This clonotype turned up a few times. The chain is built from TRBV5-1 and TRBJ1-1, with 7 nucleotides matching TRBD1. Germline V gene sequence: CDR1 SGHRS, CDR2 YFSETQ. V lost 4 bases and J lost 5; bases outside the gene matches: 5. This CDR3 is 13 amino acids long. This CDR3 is CASSPNRGTEAFF. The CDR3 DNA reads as TGCGCCAGCAGCCCTAACAGGGGAACTGAAGCTTTCTTT.

The CDR3 sequence: CSASPQGATDTQYF. CDR3 sequence (DNA): TGCAGTGCTTCTCCTCAGGGGGCCACAGATACGCAGTATTTT. This chain joins TRBV20-1 and TRBJ2-3, with 8 positions matching TRBD1. Trimming removed 5 bases from V and 2 bases from J; junction bases left unmatched: 6. This CDR3 region has 14 residues. Germline-derived CDR1 and CDR2 are DFQATT and SNEGSKA (reference sequence).

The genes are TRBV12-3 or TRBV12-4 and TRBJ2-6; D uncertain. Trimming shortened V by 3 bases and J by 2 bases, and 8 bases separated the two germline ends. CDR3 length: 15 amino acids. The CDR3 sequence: CASSLSSAGANVLTF. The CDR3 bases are TGTGCCAGCAGTTTGTCGTCGGCTGGGGCCAACGTCCTGACTTTC.

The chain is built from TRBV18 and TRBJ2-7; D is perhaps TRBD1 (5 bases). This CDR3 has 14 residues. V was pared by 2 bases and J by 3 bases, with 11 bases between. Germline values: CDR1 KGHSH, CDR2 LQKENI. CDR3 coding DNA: TGTGCCAGCTCACCATTGGGGCAGCTCTACGAGCAGTACTTC. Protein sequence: CASSPLGQLYEQYF.

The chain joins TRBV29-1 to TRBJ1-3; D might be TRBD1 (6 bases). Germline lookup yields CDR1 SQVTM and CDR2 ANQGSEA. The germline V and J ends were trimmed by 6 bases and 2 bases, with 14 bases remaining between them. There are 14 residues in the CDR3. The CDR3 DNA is TGCAGCGTCACCCTGGGGGGGCCTGGAAACACCATATATTTT. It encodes CSVTLGGPGNTIYF.

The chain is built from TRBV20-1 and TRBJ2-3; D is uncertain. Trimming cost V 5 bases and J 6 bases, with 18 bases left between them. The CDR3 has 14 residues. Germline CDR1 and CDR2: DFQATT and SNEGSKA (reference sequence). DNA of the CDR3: TGCAGTGCTCTCCCTTCCCTTTTGGGTGATACGCAGTATTTT. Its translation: CSALPSLLGDTQYF.

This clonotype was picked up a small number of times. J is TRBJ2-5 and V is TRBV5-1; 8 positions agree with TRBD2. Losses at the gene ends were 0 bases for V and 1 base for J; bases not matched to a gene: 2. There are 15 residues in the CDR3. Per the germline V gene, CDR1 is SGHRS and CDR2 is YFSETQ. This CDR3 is CASSLVSGIQETQYF. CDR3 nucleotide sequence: TGCGCCAGCAGCTTGGTTAGCGGGATCCAAGAGACCCAGTACTTC.

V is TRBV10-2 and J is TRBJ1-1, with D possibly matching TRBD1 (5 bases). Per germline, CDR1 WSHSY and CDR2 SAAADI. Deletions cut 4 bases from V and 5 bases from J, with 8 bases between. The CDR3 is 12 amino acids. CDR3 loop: CASSVRGTEAFF. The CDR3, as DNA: TGCGCCAGCAGTGTTCGGGGGACTGAAGCTTTCTTT.

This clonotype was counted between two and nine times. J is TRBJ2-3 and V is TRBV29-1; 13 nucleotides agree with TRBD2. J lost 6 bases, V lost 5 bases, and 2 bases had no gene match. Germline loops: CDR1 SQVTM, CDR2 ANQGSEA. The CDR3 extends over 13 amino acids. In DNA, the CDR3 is TGCAGCGTTAGGACTAGCGGGAGTGATACGCAGTATTTT. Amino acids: CSVRTSGSDTQYF.

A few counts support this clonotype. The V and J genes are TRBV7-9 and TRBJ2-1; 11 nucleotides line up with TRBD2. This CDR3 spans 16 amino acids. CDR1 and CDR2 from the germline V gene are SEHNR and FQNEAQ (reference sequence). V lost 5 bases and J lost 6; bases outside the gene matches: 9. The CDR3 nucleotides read TGTGCCAGCAGCCCCCCGGGACTAGCGGAGATCAATGAGCAGTTCTTC. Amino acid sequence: CASSPPGLAEINEQFF. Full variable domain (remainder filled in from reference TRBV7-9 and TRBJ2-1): DTGVSQNPRHKITKRGQNVTFRCDPISEHNRLYWYRQTLGQGPEFLTYFQNEAQLEKSRLLSDRFSAERPKGSFSTLEIQRTEQGDSAMYLCASSPPGLAEINEQFFGPGTRLTVL.

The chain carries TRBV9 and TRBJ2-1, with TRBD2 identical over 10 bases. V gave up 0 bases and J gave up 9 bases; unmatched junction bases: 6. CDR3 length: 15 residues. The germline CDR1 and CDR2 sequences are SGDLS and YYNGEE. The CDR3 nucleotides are TGTGCCAGCAGCGTAGGGGCTAGCGGGAGTGCTGAGCAGTTCTTC. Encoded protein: CASSVGASGSAEQFF.

CDR3 region: CASTQRTGANEQFF. Written as DNA, the CDR3 is TGCGCCAGCACCCAACGGACAGGGGCTAATGAGCAGTTCTTC. J is TRBJ2-1 and V is TRBV5-1; 9 bases align to TRBD1. Germline values: CDR1 SGHRS, CDR2 YFSETQ. Unmatched junction bases numbered 8, after V lost 6 bases and J lost 7 bases. The CDR3 contains 14 residues.

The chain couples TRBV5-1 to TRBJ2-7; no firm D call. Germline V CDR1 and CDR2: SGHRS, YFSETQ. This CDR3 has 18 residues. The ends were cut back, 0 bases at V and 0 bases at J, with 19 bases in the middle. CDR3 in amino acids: CASSLDAGSMPFSYEQYF. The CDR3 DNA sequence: TGCGCCAGCAGCTTGGACGCAGGATCCATGCCTTTCTCCTACGAGCAGTACTTC.

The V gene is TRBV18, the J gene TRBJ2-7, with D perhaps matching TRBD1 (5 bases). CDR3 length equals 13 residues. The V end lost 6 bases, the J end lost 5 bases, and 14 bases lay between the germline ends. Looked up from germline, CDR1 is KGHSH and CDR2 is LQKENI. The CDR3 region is CASSANTGDEQYF. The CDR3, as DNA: TGTGCCAGCTCGGCTAACACAGGAGACGAGCAGTACTTC.

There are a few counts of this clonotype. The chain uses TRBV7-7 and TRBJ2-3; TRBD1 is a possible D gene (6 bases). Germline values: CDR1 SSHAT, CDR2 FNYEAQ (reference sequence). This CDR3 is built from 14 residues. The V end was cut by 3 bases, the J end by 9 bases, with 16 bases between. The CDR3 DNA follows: TGTGCCAGCAGCTTGGCCGGGACAAGATCCACGCAGTATTTT. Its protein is CASSLAGTRSTQYF.

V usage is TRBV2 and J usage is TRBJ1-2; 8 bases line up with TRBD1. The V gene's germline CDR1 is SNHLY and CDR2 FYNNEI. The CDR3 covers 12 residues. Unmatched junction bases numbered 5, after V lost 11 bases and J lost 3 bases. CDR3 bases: TGTGCCGGAAAGGACAGGGACTATGGCTACACCTTC. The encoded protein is CAGKDRDYGYTF.